One sample yielded the 27 T cell receptor beta chains listed below, sequenced in a study of blood T cells in healthy people across ages (dated by TCRdb to about 2015). The protocol used for the library was 5' RACE. Sequencing was carried out with an Illumina HiSeq 2500. A second roughly 6 to 11 cycle PCR used a sample-barcoded 5' primer and a J-beta primer mix. TCRdb cleaned the public reads at Q25 with fastp, built clones with MiXCR and kept in-frame beta chains. Identical CDR3 proteins give one entry, which carries the most common genes and DNA. Present in this sample are about 2 million distinct CDR3 sequences, around 50% of which were seen just once. The top ten clones comprise 2% to 2.5% of the sample. Source material: blood. Every receptor here comes from a woman between 35 and 50 years old in good health.

The V gene is TRBV9, the J gene TRBJ2-5; D is unclear. Germline values: CDR1 SGDLS, CDR2 YYNGEE. V was pared by 1 base and J by 5 bases, with 15 bases between. This CDR3 comprises 15 residues. This chain's CDR3 is CASSVTQWGRETQYF. The CDR3 DNA sequence: TGTGCCAGCAGCGTAACACAGTGGGGAAGGGAGACCCAGTACTTC.

The chain couples TRBV4-3 to TRBJ2-7; D might be TRBD1 (5 bases). The V and J ends lost 4 bases and 4 bases respectively, with 14 bases between them. This CDR3 spans 14 amino acids. Per germline, CDR1 LGHNA and CDR2 YSLEER. The DNA of the CDR3 is TGCGCCAGCAGCCCTTATTCGACAGAGTACGAGCAGTACTTC. This translates into CASSPYSTEYEQYF.

J is TRBJ2-1 and V is TRBV20-1; D not resolved. V was trimmed by 6 bases and J by 8 bases, leaving 26 bases between them. CDR1 and CDR2 (germline): DFQATT, SNEGSKA (reference sequence). CDR3 length: 16 residues. CDR3 sequence reads: CSAARARVNYIDEQFF. The CDR3 DNA is TGCAGTGCGGCTCGGGCTAGGGTCAACTATATCGATGAGCAGTTCTTC.

This clonotype appeared a few times. The chain is built from TRBV28 and TRBJ1-5, with a tentative D call TRBD1 (6 bases). Trimming left V 6 bases short and J 3 bases short, with 15 bases between. The CDR3 totals 15 residues. CDR1 is MDHEN, CDR2 SYDVKM, per germline. The CDR3 protein is CASRTQGTNNQPQHF. The DNA of the CDR3 is TGTGCCAGCAGAACCCAGGGGACAAACAATCAGCCCCAGCATTTT.

The genes are TRBV4-1 and TRBJ2-5, with unresolved D. Germline V gives CDR1 MGHRA, CDR2 YSYEKL. The CDR3 length is 15 residues. Trimming shortened V by 1 base and J by 5 bases, and 14 bases separated the two germline ends. The CDR3 nucleotides read TGCGCCAGCAGCCAAGTTGACTCCGCCGCTGAGACCCAGTACTTC. Translating gives CASSQVDSAAETQYF.

The V call is TRBV4-2, the J call TRBJ1-2; D not resolved. The length of the CDR3 is 12 residues. Per germline, CDR1 LGHNA and CDR2 YNFKEQ. Between the trimmed V and J ends, which lost 0 bases and 10 bases, there was a span of 9 bases. The CDR3 loop reads CASSQDWRDYTF. The CDR3 DNA is TGTGCCAGCAGCCAAGATTGGCGGGACTACACCTTC.

This clonotype turned up a few times. The rearrangement links TRBV7-2 to TRBJ1-2; D possibly corresponds to TRBD1 (5 bases). The CDR3 covers 15 residues. From germline, CDR1 is SGHTA and CDR2 FQGNSA. V was trimmed by 1 base and J by 3 bases, leaving 12 bases between them. This CDR3 is CASSLENRIHYGYTF. CDR3 DNA sequence: TGTGCCAGCAGCTTAGAAAACAGGATCCACTATGGCTACACCTTC.

The table lists this clonotype with a few counts. The chain carries TRBV4-1 and TRBJ2-5, with 10 nucleotides matching TRBD2. J lost 3 bases, V lost 3 bases, and 13 bases had no gene match. This CDR3 has 18 amino acids. CDR1 is MGHRA and CDR2 is YSYEKL in the germline V gene. CDR3 sequence (DNA): TGCGCCAGCAGCCAGATCAGCGGGGGGGTTCTCAACGAAGAGACCCAGTACTTC. Protein: CASSQISGGVLNEETQYF.

This clonotype was observed a handful of times. J is TRBJ1-1 and V is TRBV27; the match to TRBD1 covers 8 bases. V was clipped by 5 bases and J by 2 bases; unmatched bases: 10. The CDR3 contains 16 residues. CDR1 and CDR2 from the germline V gene are MNHEY and SMNVEV (reference sequence). The CDR3 nucleotides are TGTGCCAGCAGTCCATCGACAGGGGAGGCAAACACTGAAGCTTTCTTT. It is translated as CASSPSTGEANTEAFF.

V is TRBV20-1 and J is TRBJ2-4; a weak D match, TRBD2 (6 bases). CDR1 is DFQATT, CDR2 SNEGSKA, per germline (reference sequence). V lost 5 bases, J lost 0 bases, and 11 bases lay in between. The CDR3 contains 14 residues. In DNA form, the CDR3 reads TGCAGTGCTGCAGGCGGGATAGCCAAAAACATTCAGTACTTC. Protein sequence: CSAAGGIAKNIQYF.

This chain uses TRBV20-1 with TRBJ2-5; 13 bases line up with TRBD2. Unmatched junction bases numbered 6, after V lost 2 bases and J lost 3 bases. The CDR3 consists of 16 residues. Germline values: CDR1 DFQATT, CDR2 SNEGSKA (reference sequence). The CDR3 nucleotides are TGCAGTGCTAGAAGACCTGGGACTAGCGGGGAAGAGACCCAGTACTTC. Protein product: CSARRPGTSGEETQYF.

In its sample, this clonotype was seen a few times. The gene calls are TRBV6-2 or TRBV6-3 and TRBJ2-5; 10 nucleotides line up with TRBD1. Germline V gene data show CDR1 as MNHEY and CDR2 as SVGEGT. Trimming took 4 bases from V and 5 from J; bases not matched to a gene: 19. The CDR3 length is 19 residues. The CDR3 is CASSWDRGRSLLAYETQYF. CDR3 DNA sequence: TGTGCCAGCAGTTGGGACAGGGGACGTTCTCTGCTAGCGTACGAGACCCAGTACTTC.

At least ten counts were recorded for this clonotype. V and J are TRBV6-2 or TRBV6-3 and TRBJ2-5; 7 bases align to TRBD2. After removal of 6 bases from V and 1 base from J, the junction contained 14 bases not matched to a gene. Germline CDR1 and CDR2: MNHEY and SVGEGT. The CDR3 runs to 17 residues. The CDR3 reads CASRLQFPPGGQETQYF. In nucleotides, the CDR3 is TGTGCCAGCAGGCTCCAGTTTCCCCCGGGGGGCCAAGAGACCCAGTACTTC.

The chain uses TRBV10-2 and TRBJ2-1; TRBD1 agrees at 8 bases. Germline loops: CDR1 WSHSY, CDR2 SAAADI. This CDR3 contains 16 residues. V dropped 7 bases and J dropped 0; count of bases not matched to a gene: 8. CDR3 sequence (DNA): TGCGCCAGCACCGAGTCTGGGACAGGCTCCTACAATGAGCAGTTCTTC. Residues: CASTESGTGSYNEQFF.

V is TRBV5-1 and J is TRBJ1-1; TRBD1 matches 8 bases. The germline CDR1 and CDR2 sequences are SGHRS and YFSETQ. The CDR3 sequence is 15 residues long. Trimming at V came to 1 base and at J to 1 base, leaving 3 bases not matched to a gene. CDR3 in DNA: TGCGCCAGCAGCTTGCGAGGGACAGGGAACACTGAAGCTTTCTTT. Protein product: CASSLRGTGNTEAFF. The complete variable domain, with remaining parts taken from reference TRBV5-1 and TRBJ1-1, reads KAGVTQTPRYLIKTRGQQVTLSCSPISGHRSVSWYQQTPGQGLQFLFEYFSETQRNKGNFPGRFSGRQFSNSRSEMNVSTLELGDSALYLCASSLRGTGNTEAFFGQGTRLTVV.

This clonotype was counted only a few times. This chain uses TRBV28 with TRBJ2-4; 11 nucleotides align to TRBD1. Germline V gives CDR1 MDHEN, CDR2 SYDVKM. The CDR3 has 11 amino acids. V gave up 5 bases and J gave up 14 bases; unmatched junction bases: 2. The DNA for the CDR3 is TGTGCCAGCAGTGGGGACAGGGGGGAGTACTTC. It is translated as CASSGDRGEYF.

The chain uses TRBV9 and TRBJ2-3, with TRBD2 matching 7 bases. Per the germline V gene, CDR1 is SGDLS and CDR2 is YYNGEE. The CDR3 contains 12 residues. The J segment lost 5 bases and the V segment lost 3 bases, leaving 0 bases of the junction unmatched. CDR3 protein: CASSGEGDTQYF. The CDR3 DNA sequence: TGTGCCAGCAGCGGGGAGGGAGATACGCAGTATTTT.

This clonotype was detected only a few times. The gene calls are TRBV20-1 and TRBJ2-3; 12 bases match TRBD1. The germline V gene has CDR1 DFQATT and CDR2 SNEGSKA (reference sequence). This CDR3 spans 16 amino acids. V lost 6 bases, J lost 1 base, and 8 bases stayed unmatched. CDR3 DNA: TGCAGTGCGGATCGGGACAGGGGGCTGGGCACAGATACGCAGTATTTT. This sequence encodes CSADRDRGLGTDTQYF.

The J gene is TRBJ2-3, the V gene TRBV3-1; 8 bases agree with TRBD2. CDR1 and CDR2 (germline): LGHDT, YNNKEL (reference sequence). V lost 0 bases and J lost 8; bases outside the gene matches: 4. The CDR3 is 14 residues long. CDR3 DNA: TGTGCCAGCAGCCAAGAGTGGACTAGCAGTACGCAGTATTTT. Encoded protein: CASSQEWTSSTQYF.

The chain carries TRBV11-2 and TRBJ2-2, with a possible D match to TRBD2 (7 bases). Trimming left V 0 bases short and J 5 bases short, with 16 bases between. Germline CDR1 and CDR2: SGHAT and FQNNGV. This CDR3 has 17 amino acids. In nucleotides, the CDR3 is TGTGCCAGCAGCTTAGATCGACGGGGGGCGAGGACCGGGGAGCTGTTTTTT. Amino acid sequence: CASSLDRRGARTGELFF. The whole variable domain, filled in from reference TRBV11-2 and TRBJ2-2, reads EAGVAQSPRYKIIEKRQSVAFWCNPISGHATLYWYQQILGQGPKLLIQFQNNGVVDDSQLPKDRFSAERLKGVDSTLKIQPAKLEDSAVYLCASSLDRRGARTGELFFGEGSRLTVL.

V gene TRBV3-1 combines with J gene TRBJ2-5; 7 positions match TRBD2. The CDR3 is 15 amino acids. The V gene end was trimmed by 5 bases and the J gene end by 6 bases; junction bases not matched to a gene: 12. In germline, CDR1 is LGHDT, CDR2 YNNKEL (reference sequence). The CDR3 region is CASSLLGTINKTQYF. The DNA for the CDR3 is TGTGCCAGCAGCTTACTCGGGACTATCAATAAGACCCAGTACTTC.

Only a few counts were recorded for this clonotype. The chain couples TRBV10-3 to TRBJ2-5, with 7 bases matching TRBD2. The V and J ends lost 8 bases and 5 bases, in that order; junction bases with no gene match: 11. There are 14 residues in the CDR3. CDR1 and CDR2 (germline): ENHRY, SYGVKD. CDR3 amino acids: CAIGGDAPPETQYF. In DNA, the CDR3 is TGTGCCATCGGGGGGGACGCACCACCGGAGACCCAGTACTTC.

The CDR3 is CASSLKGGNYEQYF. DNA of the CDR3: TGTGCCAGCAGCTTAAAAGGCGGGAACTACGAGCAGTACTTC. The chain couples TRBV7-2 to TRBJ2-7; tentatively, D is TRBD2 (6 bases). Trimming removed 2 bases from V and 3 bases from J, with 11 bases in between. Germline V lookup: CDR1 SGHTA, CDR2 FQGNSA. CDR3 length equals 14 residues.

This clonotype was detected only a few times. This rearrangement joins TRBV7-9 to TRBJ2-6; 7 bases match TRBD1. Unmatched junction bases numbered 12, after V lost 7 bases and J lost 0 bases. The CDR3 sequence is 18 residues long. Germline V lookup: CDR1 SEHNR, CDR2 FQNEAQ (reference sequence). The CDR3 sequence is CASNVMGQINSGANVLTF. CDR3 nucleotide sequence: TGTGCCAGCAACGTTATGGGACAGATTAACTCTGGGGCCAACGTCCTGACTTTC.

This clonotype was observed a single time. This may come from a read error, since a much larger clone is one base off. The chain employs TRBV10-3 and TRBJ2-1; D is possibly TRBD1 (5 bases). Germline V gives CDR1 ENHRY, CDR2 SYGVKD. The V gene lost 0 bases and the J gene lost 8 bases, with 17 bases spanning the gap. The CDR3 has 16 amino acids. The CDR3 loop is CAISESQGSGYDEQFF. For the CDR3, the DNA is TGTGCCATCAGTGAGTCCCAAGGATCAGGGTACGATGAGCAGTTCTTC.

With respect to this clonotype: A read error may produce the germline difference seen at one junction end. The chain carries TRBV19 and TRBJ2-1; TRBD2 matches at 10 bases. Germline V gene lookup returns CDR1 LNHDA and CDR2 SQIVND (reference sequence). This CDR3 spans 16 amino acids. CDR3 sequence (DNA): TGTACCAGTAGTATAGCCCCTGGACTAGCGGACAATGAGCAGTTCTTC. The encoded protein is CTSSIAPGLADNEQFF. The variable domain in full, completed from reference TRBV19 and TRBJ2-1, reads DGGITQSPKYLFRKEGQNVTLSCEQNLNHDAMYWYRQDPGQGLRLIYYSQIVNDFQKGDIAEGYSVSREKKESFPLTVTSAQKNPTAFYLCTSSIAPGLADNEQFFGPGTRLTVL.

This clonotype was detected a few times. This chain connects TRBV4-1 to TRBJ2-5, with 10 bases lining up with TRBD2. The ends lost 0 bases at V and 5 bases at J; junction bases unmatched: 9. The CDR3 is made up of 17 amino acids. CDR1 is MGHRA, CDR2 YSYEKL, per germline. Here the CDR3 DNA reads TGCGCCAGCAGCCAAGATGGTATAGCGGGGGGTGGTGAGACCCAGTACTTC. The encoded protein is CASSQDGIAGGGETQYF.